These 17 T cell receptor beta chains were all obtained from the same sample, sequenced in a study of spatial heterogeneity in lung cancer. General study results and limits: Intratumoral expanded alpha and beta TCR counts were found to track tumor mutation counts.

As to time point: sample taken at primary tumor resection. In TCRdb, the 5' RACE reads were re-called with MiXCR into one record per CDR3 protein. Altogether around 2,000 distinct CDR3 sequences are present, over 20% being singletons, with the ten largest covering approximately 12%. For these TCRs, the target antigens are not known. Here the sequenced sample was lung tumor tissue, taken at surgery. The source of these receptors is a male donor with early-stage non-small cell lung cancer.

This clonotype is classed as medium-sized. This beta chain represents an off-target read in a library built for alpha chains; its size is of limited meaning. The chain uses TRBV21-1 and TRBJ2-1. TRBV21-1 is a pseudogene. The CDR3 length is 14 residues. DNA for the CDR3: TGTGCCAGCAGCAAACCAAGTTTTTACAATGAGCAGTTCTTC. Encoded protein: CASSKPSFYNEQFF.

This clonotype ranks as medium-sized. The size of this beta chain means little, since it is a stray read in a library made for alpha chains. The V gene is TRBV7-6, the J gene TRBJ2-7; TRBD2 is a possible D gene (5 bases). Trimming shortened V by 1 base and J by 3 bases, and 10 bases separated the two germline ends. Per germline, CDR1 SGHVS and CDR2 FNYEAQ. The CDR3 contains 14 residues. The CDR3 reads CASSLGPSSYEQYF. The CDR3 coding sequence is TGTGCCAGCAGCTTAGGTCCTAGCAGCTACGAGCAGTACTTC.

Regarding this clonotype: A library made for alpha chains picked up this beta chain off target, so its size means little. The chain links TRBV20-1 to TRBJ2-7; a weak D match, TRBD2 (6 bases). The CDR3 covers 13 residues. Germline CDR1 DFQATT, CDR2 SNEGSKA (reference sequence). V was trimmed by 5 bases and J by 2 bases, leaving 13 bases between them. CDR3 residues: CSAWDSLAYEQYF. The CDR3, as DNA: TGCAGTGCTTGGGACTCCCTGGCCTACGAGCAGTACTTC.

The table lists this clonotype with a few counts. Being off target in a library aimed at alpha chains, this beta chain has a size of little meaning. This rearrangement joins TRBV20-1 to TRBJ2-1, with no clear D. Germline V gene data show CDR1 as DFQATT and CDR2 as SNEGSKA (reference sequence). Trimming removed 0 bases from V and 9 bases from J, with 15 bases in between. The CDR3 covers 14 residues. Here the CDR3 DNA reads TGCAGTGCTAGAGATGAAATAGCCCGCCGTGAGCAGTTCTTC. Protein: CSARDEIARREQFF.

Points on this clonotype: Since it is a stray read in a library aimed at alpha chains, this beta chain has a size that is not meaningful. V and J are TRBV19 and TRBJ2-7; TRBD1 matches 7 bases. V was clipped by 5 bases and J by 3 bases; unmatched bases: 4. Germline CDR1 is LNHDA and CDR2 is SQIVND (reference sequence). This CDR3 is 13 amino acids long. CDR3 sequence: CASSGQDNYEQYF. DNA of the CDR3: TGTGCCAGTAGTGGACAGGACAACTACGAGCAGTACTTC.

This clonotype was seen a few times. This beta chain turned up in a library designed for alpha chains; as an off-target read, its abundance says little. The genes are TRBV6-5 and TRBJ2-1, with D tentatively TRBD2 (6 bases). This CDR3 comprises 14 residues. V lost 4 bases and J lost 2, with 9 bases in between. Germline V gene lookup returns CDR1 MNHEY and CDR2 SVGAGI. The CDR3 reads CASSSGRTYNEQFF. In DNA, the CDR3 is TGTGCCAGCAGTTCAGGGAGGACCTACAATGAGCAGTTCTTC.

This clonotype has more than one count but fewer than ten. This beta chain is a stray read from a library made for alpha chains; its abundance is not meaningful. J is TRBJ2-7 and V is TRBV20-1; 7 bases fit TRBD1. The trim removed 3 bases at V and 6 bases at J, leaving 8 bases unmatched. Germline CDR1 reads DFQATT; CDR2 reads SNEGSKA (reference sequence). The CDR3 runs to 13 residues. The CDR3 nucleotides read TGCAGTGCTAGTTGGACAGGACCGTTCGAGCAGTACTTC. Translation gives CSASWTGPFEQYF.

Remarks on this clonotype: This beta chain is an unintended read in a library built for alpha chains; its size means little. This chain uses TRBV12-3 or TRBV12-4 with TRBJ1-2; D is unresolved. This CDR3 contains 13 residues. V was trimmed by 6 bases and J by 0 bases, leaving 8 bases between them. CDR3 in DNA: TGTGCCAGCAGAACAAGCTCTAACTATGGCTACACCTTC. It encodes CASRTSSNYGYTF.

As regards this clonotype: Within a library made for alpha chains, this beta chain is off target, and its count is uninformative. The chain combines TRBV12-3 or TRBV12-4 with TRBJ2-3; no reliable D call. The V and J ends lost 3 bases and 0 bases respectively, with 7 bases between them. The CDR3 has 14 residues. The CDR3 DNA reads TGTGCCAGCAGTTTCCCCGCTAGCACAGATACGCAGTATTTT. Residues: CASSFPASTDTQYF.

In its sample, this clonotype was seen a few times. With the library built for alpha chains, this beta chain is off target and its frequency is not meaningful. V and J are TRBV6-2 or TRBV6-3 and TRBJ2-1; D gene uncertain. Germline CDR1 and CDR2: MNHEY and SVGEGT. This CDR3 is 11 amino acids long. V was cut by 4 bases and J by 7 bases, with 5 bases left in between. The CDR3 spells CASSFGNEQFF. CDR3 sequence (DNA): TGTGCCAGCAGTTTCGGGAATGAGCAGTTCTTC.

A few counts support this clonotype. This beta chain appears as a stray read in a library generated for alpha chains; its size is not informative. CDR3 bases: TGCGCCAGCAGCTTGGAGCGGGAGCTCTACGAGCAGTACTTC. Translated: CASSLERELYEQYF. The chain carries TRBV5-1 and TRBJ2-7; 8 nucleotides line up with TRBD2. This CDR3 region has 14 residues. Germline V lookup: CDR1 SGHRS, CDR2 YFSETQ. The junction had 2 bases not matched to a gene; V was cut back by 0 bases and J by 3 bases.

To note about this clonotype: Since it is a stray read in a library aimed at alpha chains, this beta chain has a size that is not meaningful. This sequence joins TRBV29-1 and TRBJ2-7, with D perhaps TRBD1 or TRBD2 (5 bases each). Germline assignment: CDR1 SQVTM and CDR2 ANQGSEA. V dropped 6 bases and J dropped 0 bases, with 9 bases sitting between them. The CDR3 contains 12 residues. DNA of the CDR3: TGCAGCGTGGGGACGGTCTCCTACGAGCAGTACTTC. Translated, it gives CSVGTVSYEQYF.

By frequency in the sample, this clonotype is large. With the library built for alpha chains, this beta chain is off target and its frequency is not meaningful. This sequence joins TRBV19 and TRBJ2-5; TRBD2 matches 9 bases. Germline CDR1 LNHDA, CDR2 SQIVND (reference sequence). This CDR3 is 14 amino acids long. With 3 bases clipped from V and 2 bases from J, the junction kept 1 base outside the gene matches. The CDR3 here is CASSMAGGQETQYF. In DNA form, the CDR3 reads TGTGCCAGTAGTATGGCGGGGGGGCAAGAGACCCAGTACTTC.

With respect to this clonotype: A library made for alpha chains picked up this beta chain off target, so its size means little. The chain couples TRBV28 to TRBJ2-7, with unresolved D. The germline gives CDR1 MDHEN, CDR2 SYDVKM. V lost 4 bases and J 5 bases, leaving 15 bases between the germline ends. This CDR3 has 14 residues. Written as DNA, the CDR3 is TGTGCCAGCAGTTACCTTACGCGTCTTAACGAGCAGTACTTC. Translating it yields CASSYLTRLNEQYF. Variable domain in full (rest from reference TRBV28 and TRBJ2-7): DVKVTQSSRYLVKRTGEKVFLECVQDMDHENMFWYRQDPGLGLRLIYFSYDVKMKEKGDIPEGYSVSREKKERFSLILESASTNQTSMYLCASSYLTRLNEQYFGPGTRLTVT.

This clonotype is categorized as medium-sized. This beta chain is a stray read from a library made for alpha chains; its abundance is not meaningful. The chain carries TRBV6-5 and TRBJ2-3; D unresolved. The CDR3 spans 13 residues. Per the germline V gene, CDR1 is MNHEY and CDR2 is SVGAGI. V was pared by 0 bases and J by 7 bases, with 8 bases between. The CDR3 reads CASSYSPLHTQYF. For the CDR3, the DNA is TGTGCCAGCAGTTACTCACCACTACATACGCAGTATTTT.

This clonotype was observed a few times. Since it is a stray read in a library aimed at alpha chains, this beta chain has a size that is not meaningful. The CDR3 is CASRLDANTGELFF. CDR3 DNA: TGCGCCAGCAGACTGGACGCGAACACCGGGGAGCTGTTTTTT. The chain is built from TRBV5-1 and TRBJ2-2, with D uncertain. The germline V gene has CDR1 SGHRS and CDR2 YFSETQ. CDR3 size: 14 residues. V lost 5 bases and J 0 bases, leaving 8 bases between the germline ends.

As for this clonotype: Within a library made for alpha chains, this beta chain is off target, and its count is uninformative. This rearrangement joins TRBV6-5 to TRBJ2-7; D unclear. Per germline, CDR1 MNHEY and CDR2 SVGAGI. This CDR3 is 14 amino acids long. Trimming took off 2 bases at V and 3 bases at J, with 11 bases between the two ends. CDR3 sequence (DNA): TGTGCCAGCAGTTACGGCGGTCAAGACTACGAGCAGTACTTC. Translating gives CASSYGGQDYEQYF.